This T cell receptor (beta chain) came from a study of blood T cell repertoires in COVID-19. The authors' processing: Reference gene primers were amplified, and this amplification served to estimate nucleated cell counts. Generated by immunoSEQ multiplex PCR, the TCRdb table keeps only in-frame clones and is missing some. The D gene and trimming were derived from the DNA, and the V and J assignments and clone size from that table. The table lists roughly 250,000 clones, roughly 84% of them singletons, with approximately 15% in the top ten. V gave up 0 bases and J gave up 7 bases; unmatched junction bases: 0. Germline CDR1 LNHNV, CDR2 YYDKDF (reference sequence). The CDR3 sequence is 15 residues long. Seattle patients were enrolled while actively infected and followed longitudinally.

Sequencing used peripheral blood. The TCR comes from a person aged 65 to 85 with COVID-19, enrolled during active disease. The V gene is TRBV15, the J gene TRBJ2-7, with TRBD2 matching over 16 bases. For the CDR3, the DNA is TGTGCCACCAGCAGAGAGGGACTAGCGGGGGGGGAGCAGTACTTC. Its protein product is CATSREGLAGGEQYF.